The 19 T cell receptor beta chains below all came from one sample that was sequenced in a study of a mutant IDH1 vaccine in newly diagnosed glioma (TCRdb year 2021). The receptor library was made with the immunoSEQ multiplex PCR assay. TCRdb's version of the immuneACCESS table is confined to in-frame rearrangements and falls short of the full clone set. An unresolved V gene accounts for under half of the shortfall where checked; the remainder is of unknown origin. This sample has 92,000 or so clones in its table, and around 80% of those were observed once. The ten largest clones capture 5% to 5.5% of the sample. Read against the paper, the sample's time point label means: baseline, week 1 (first vaccination visit). In light of the paper, this sample's treatment or condition label describes: pre-vaccination baseline after standard-of-care therapy. Sequencing was performed on PBMCs, taken from a glioma patient treated with radiotherapy, temozolomide or both. The receptors were sampled from a man aged 35-49 years with glioma. Some clones in this sample may be carry-over from other donors' samples.

This sequence joins TRBV5-1 and TRBJ1-2; the D gene is possibly TRBD1 (5 bases). CDR3 length: 15 amino acids. V lost 0 bases to trimming and J lost 2 bases, with 11 bases between them. The V gene's germline CDR1 is SGHRS and CDR2 YFSETQ. CDR3 coding DNA: TGCGCCAGCAGCTTGGCCCCGGGGCAGAACTATGGCTACACCTTC. Its protein product is CASSLAPGQNYGYTF. Looking up the rest from reference TRBV5-1 and TRBJ1-2 gives the full variable domain: KAGVTQTPRYLIKTRGQQVTLSCSPISGHRSVSWYQQTPGQGLQFLFEYFSETQRNKGNFPGRFSGRQFSNSRSEMNVSTLELGDSALYLCASSLAPGQNYGYTFGSGTRLTVV.

The chain joins TRBV7-9 to TRBJ2-7; D gene ambiguous. Germline V gene lookup returns CDR1 SEHNR and CDR2 FQNEAQ (reference sequence). The length of the CDR3 is 14 residues. Trimming removed 1 base from V and 2 bases from J, with 9 bases in between. CDR3 DNA: TGTGCCAGCAGCTTAGGTTTCGGGCCCTACGAGCAGTACTTC. It yields the protein CASSLGFGPYEQYF.

At least ten counts were recorded for this clone. The rearrangement joins TRBV7-9 to TRBJ1-1; maybe TRBD1 (5 bases). Trimming took 5 bases from V and 0 from J, leaving 22 bases between them. Germline V gene data show CDR1 as SEHNR and CDR2 as FQNEAQ (reference sequence). This CDR3 comprises 18 residues. The CDR3 loop reads CASSHSRTQGGMNTEAFF. In DNA form, the CDR3 reads TGTGCCAGCAGCCACAGTCGGACCCAGGGCGGCATGAACACTGAAGCTTTCTTT.

This rearrangement joins TRBV30 to TRBJ1-3; D gene unclear. V lost 5 bases, J lost 4 bases, and 9 bases lay in between. This CDR3 spans 12 amino acids. Germline V CDR1 and CDR2: GTSNPN, SVGIG (reference sequence). The CDR3 sequence is CAWVRTGNTIYF. The CDR3 nucleotides are TGTGCCTGGGTCCGGACCGGAAACACCATATATTTT.

The chain recombines TRBV10-3 with TRBJ2-3; a weak D match, TRBD2 (7 bases). The CDR3 consists of 13 residues. V lost 9 bases and J lost 2, with 12 bases in between. Per the germline V gene, CDR1 is ENHRY and CDR2 is SYGVKD. The CDR3 loop reads CAMGGGHTDTQYF. CDR3 nucleotides: TGTGCCATGGGAGGGGGGCACACAGATACGCAGTATTTT.

This clone came up a few times. The V call is TRBV15, the J call TRBJ1-5, with D unresolved. V was trimmed by 5 bases and J by 4 bases, leaving 6 bases between them. Germline V CDR1 and CDR2: LNHNV, YYDKDF (reference sequence). The CDR3 length is 12 residues. In nucleotides, the CDR3 is TGTGCCACCAGCGGACTGAATCAGCCCCAGCATTTT. Encoded protein: CATSGLNQPQHF.

The chain recombines TRBV7-9 with TRBJ1-1; D is ambiguous. Trimming pared 2 bases from V and 6 bases from J, leaving 7 bases between. Germline V gene data show CDR1 as SEHNR and CDR2 as FQNEAQ (reference sequence). CDR3 length: 12 residues. The CDR3 loop reads CASSLSGAEAFF. The DNA of the CDR3 is TGTGCCAGCAGCTTATCGGGCGCTGAAGCTTTCTTT.

Points on this clone: This same CDR3 is encoded by further DNA sequences in the sample. The chain joins TRBV30 to TRBJ2-5, with 11 bases aligning to TRBD2. The CDR3 extends over 14 amino acids. J was trimmed by 1 base and V by 2 bases; bases with no gene match: 0. CDR1 and CDR2 (germline): GTSNPN, SVGIG (reference sequence). The DNA for the CDR3 is TGTGCCTGGAGTCTAGCGGGGGGCCAAGAGACCCAGTACTTC. Translated: CAWSLAGGQETQYF.

This chain links TRBV7-9 with TRBJ2-5; 8 bases align to TRBD1. This CDR3 is 15 amino acids long. Germline V gene sequence: CDR1 SEHNR, CDR2 FQNEAQ (reference sequence). With 7 bases clipped from V and 6 bases from J, the junction kept 13 bases outside the gene matches. CDR3 protein: CASTALAGGAQTQYF. The DNA for the CDR3 is TGTGCCAGCACCGCCTTGGCAGGGGGCGCGCAGACCCAGTACTTC.

V and J are TRBV5-4 and TRBJ1-2; possibly TRBD1 for D (5 bases). This CDR3 is built from 15 residues. CDR1 is SGHNT, CDR2 YYREEE, per germline (reference sequence). With 4 bases removed from V and 4 bases from J, the gap between germline ends came to 17 bases. CDR3 amino acids: CASSLLADMAYGYTF. The CDR3 DNA is TGTGCCAGCAGCCTCCTGGCGGACATGGCCTATGGCTACACCTTC.

This sequence joins TRBV9 and TRBJ1-1; D may be TRBD1 (5 bases). The CDR3 sequence is 13 residues long. Trimming shortened V by 1 base and J by 4 bases, and 8 bases separated the two germline ends. Germline CDR1 reads SGDLS; CDR2 reads YYNGEE. CDR3 nucleotide sequence: TGTGCCAGCAGCGTAACAGGCGTCACTGAAGCTTTCTTT. Its protein is CASSVTGVTEAFF. Full variable domain (outside the CDR3, taken from reference TRBV9 and TRBJ1-1): DSGVTQTPKHLITATGQRVTLRCSPRSGDLSVYWYQQSLDQGLQFLIQYYNGEERAKGNILERFSAQQFPDLHSELNLSSLELGDSALYFCASSVTGVTEAFFGQGTRLTVV.

This chain joins TRBV19 and TRBJ2-7; D might be TRBD2 (6 bases). With 3 bases removed from V and 2 bases from J, the gap between germline ends came to 11 bases. Germline values: CDR1 LNHDA, CDR2 SQIVND (reference sequence). The CDR3 contains 14 residues. The CDR3 spells CASSIQAGPYEQYF. CDR3 in DNA: TGTGCCAGTAGTATCCAGGCGGGGCCCTACGAGCAGTACTTC.

The chain is built from TRBV5-1 and TRBJ2-3; no definite D call. The length of the CDR3 is 16 residues. Germline values: CDR1 SGHRS, CDR2 YFSETQ. V was cut by 0 bases and J by 2 bases, with 13 bases left in between. CDR3 sequence reads: CASSLGLVATTDTQYF. CDR3 nucleotide sequence: TGCGCCAGCAGCTTGGGGCTAGTTGCGACCACAGATACGCAGTATTTT.

A single count supports this clone. The gene calls are TRBV13 and TRBJ2-7; possible D gene TRBD2, 6 bases. CDR1 and CDR2 (germline): PRHDT, FYEKMQ (reference sequence). This CDR3 is built from 13 residues. V lost 1 base and J 3 bases, leaving 7 bases between the germline ends. The CDR3 sequence is CASSLVSGYEQYF. Here the CDR3 DNA reads TGTGCCAGCAGCTTAGTTAGCGGCTACGAGCAGTACTTC.

The genes are TRBV18 and TRBJ2-7; D is ambiguous. Trimming shortened V by 4 bases and J by 3 bases, and 4 bases separated the two germline ends. This CDR3 contains 11 residues. Germline values: CDR1 KGHSH, CDR2 LQKENI. CDR3 bases: TGTGCCAGCTCACGGGACTACGAGCAGTACTTC. Its translation: CASSRDYEQYF.

This clone was counted between two and nine times. The genes are TRBV27 and TRBJ1-1; D not certain. Germline assignment: CDR1 MNHEY and CDR2 SMNVEV (reference sequence). The CDR3 consists of 13 residues. V was trimmed by 2 bases and J by 1 base, leaving 5 bases between them. The DNA of the CDR3 is TGTGCCAGCAGTTTACCCGGGAACACTGAAGCTTTCTTT. Its translation: CASSLPGNTEAFF.

The chain couples TRBV27 to TRBJ2-1, with D perhaps matching TRBD1 (5 bases). This CDR3 is built from 18 residues. From germline, CDR1 is MNHEY and CDR2 SMNVEV (reference sequence). The ends were cut back, 8 bases at V and 6 bases at J, with 29 bases in the middle. The CDR3 DNA is TGTGCCAGCCCTCTCTGGGGCGACGGACCCGCCTACAGCAATGAGCAGTTCTTC. Translation: CASPLWGDGPAYSNEQFF.

V and J are TRBV6-5 and TRBJ1-5; no definite D call. The CDR3 loop spans 13 amino acids. Per germline, CDR1 MNHEY and CDR2 SVGAGI. V was pared by 6 bases and J by 5 bases, with 11 bases between. CDR3 in amino acids: CASSRVNDQPQHF. The CDR3 DNA reads TGTGCCAGCAGCCGCGTAAACGATCAGCCCCAGCATTTT.

The chain combines TRBV5-4 with TRBJ2-7; 7 bases are shared with TRBD2. In germline, CDR1 is SGHNT, CDR2 YYREEE (reference sequence). This CDR3 spans 13 amino acids. The J segment lost 2 bases and the V segment lost 2 bases, leaving 1 base of the junction unmatched. CDR3 region: CASSFAGAYEQYF. CDR3 bases: TGTGCCAGCAGCTTTGCGGGGGCCTACGAGCAGTACTTC.